This TCR beta chain was documented in a study of T-cell reconstitution after alpha-beta-depleted transplantation in children. Germline V lookup: CDR1 SGHVT, CDR2 SQSDAQ. This CDR3 has 14 residues. V lost 3 bases and J 4 bases, leaving 9 bases between the germline ends. This clonotype was recorded a few times. Researchers prepared the TCRbeta library using unique molecular identifiers, the study reports. MiXCR, applied by TCRdb to the PCR reads, yields one record per CDR3 protein. Here the sample spans hundreds of thousands of distinct CDR3 sequences, roughly 33% being singletons. The TCR originated in a human donor who donated a stem cell graft to a child with aplastic anemia. Source: PBMCs from the stem cell graft donor, taken from the stem cell graft. This chain uses TRBV7-4 with TRBJ1-4; D not resolved. The CDR3 reads CASSFCTFNEKLFF. CDR3 DNA: TGTGCCAGCAGCTTTTGTACCTTTAATGAAAAACTGTTTTTT.